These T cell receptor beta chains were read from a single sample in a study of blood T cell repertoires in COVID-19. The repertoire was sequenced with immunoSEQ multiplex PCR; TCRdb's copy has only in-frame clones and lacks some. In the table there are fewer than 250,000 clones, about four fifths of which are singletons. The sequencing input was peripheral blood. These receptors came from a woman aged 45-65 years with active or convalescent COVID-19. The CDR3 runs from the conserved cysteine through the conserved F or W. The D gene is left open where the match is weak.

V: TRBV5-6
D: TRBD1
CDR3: CASSLGGPGSYLSGNTIYF

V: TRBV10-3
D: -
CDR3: CAISGQGVGNTIYF

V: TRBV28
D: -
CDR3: CASSSSQTKWRGTDTQYF

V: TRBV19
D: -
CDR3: CATRDGGETQYF

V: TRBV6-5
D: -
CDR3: CASSYSRQLLNYGYTF

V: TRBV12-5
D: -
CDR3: CASGTGQTTGELFF

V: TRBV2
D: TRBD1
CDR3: CASRDRGEGQPQHF

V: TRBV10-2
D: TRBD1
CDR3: CASRPLNRQGLEEKLFF

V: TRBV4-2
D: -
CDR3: CASSQDSGANTGELFF

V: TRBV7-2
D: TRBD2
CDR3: CASSFTSGNGNEQFF

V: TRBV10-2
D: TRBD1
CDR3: CASSPSGTGGAEQYF

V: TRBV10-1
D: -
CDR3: CASSESPGAETQYF

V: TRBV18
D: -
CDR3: CASSPYRDSGNTIYF

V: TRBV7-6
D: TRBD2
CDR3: CASSSLAGPLNEQYF

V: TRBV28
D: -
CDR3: CATQGADTQYF

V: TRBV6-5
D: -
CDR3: CATSSGSSYNEQFF

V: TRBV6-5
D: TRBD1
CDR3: CASSYSLTGFGEAFF

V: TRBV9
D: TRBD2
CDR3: CASSVGGSGLYNEQFF

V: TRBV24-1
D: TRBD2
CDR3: CATSRGEGETQYF

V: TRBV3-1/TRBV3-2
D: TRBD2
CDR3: CASSQERGGAGGITQYF

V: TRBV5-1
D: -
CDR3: CASSQNGGDEKLFF

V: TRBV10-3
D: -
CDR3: CAIRQELSGANVLTF

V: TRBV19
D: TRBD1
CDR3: CASKTAGQGSPLHF

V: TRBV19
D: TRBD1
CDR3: CASAYRGRGNTEAFF

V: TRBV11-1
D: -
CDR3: CASSRAPSTDTQYF

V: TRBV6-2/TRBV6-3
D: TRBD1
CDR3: CASSPRDRLPSPLHF

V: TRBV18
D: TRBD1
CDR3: CASSQSGQAGEKLFF

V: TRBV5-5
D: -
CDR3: CASSLKGVDQPQHF

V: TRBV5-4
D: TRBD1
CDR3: CASKRQGVGTGELFF

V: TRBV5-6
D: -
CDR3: CASSSPGVSEQYF

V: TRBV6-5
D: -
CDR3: CASTRGVGTDTQYF

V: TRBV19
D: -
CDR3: CASSEQGTNTEAFF

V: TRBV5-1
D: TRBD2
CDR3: CASSPGTSGETQYF

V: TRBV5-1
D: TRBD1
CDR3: CATNPGQGARSNYGYTF

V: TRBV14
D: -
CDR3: CASSQVGGAGARQGEAFF

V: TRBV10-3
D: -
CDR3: CAISEIGEIRGANVLTF

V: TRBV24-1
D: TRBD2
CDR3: CATSDFGPTSGNTDTQYF

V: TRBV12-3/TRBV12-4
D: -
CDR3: CASSRDNQETQYF

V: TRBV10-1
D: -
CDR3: CASSDRPGEKLFF

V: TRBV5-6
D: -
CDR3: CASSFLRGTTEAFF

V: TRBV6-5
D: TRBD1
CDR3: CASRDRGNLGGAFF

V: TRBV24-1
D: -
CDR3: CATSDPGVSNQPQHF

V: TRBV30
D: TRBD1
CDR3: CAWTGTGVGKLFF

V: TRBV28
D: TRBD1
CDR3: CATQGNYGYTF

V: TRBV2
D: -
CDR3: CASSEPPAEPQHF

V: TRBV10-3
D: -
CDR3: CAISESETSTF

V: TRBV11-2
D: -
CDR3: CASSPLTGSISDGYTF

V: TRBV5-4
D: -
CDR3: CASSLGVNEKLFF

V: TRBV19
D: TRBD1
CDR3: CASSLGQGAYEQYF